The next 14 T cell receptor beta chains were all read from a single sample in a study of blood T cells in healthy people across ages. The authors ran a second PCR of 7 to 11 cycles using a sample-barcoded 5' primer and a J-beta primer mix. TCRdb recomputed calls from the 5' RACE reads with MiXCR, one row per CDR3 protein. The sample lists over 1,500,000 distinct CDR3 sequences; 39% were seen once. Input material: blood. These receptor sequences come from a human donor in good health.

With regard to this clonotype: The junction differs from germline at one of its ends, possibly a read error. V usage is TRBV20-1 and J usage is TRBJ1-1, with D unresolved. CDR3 size: 12 residues. From germline, CDR1 is DFQATT and CDR2 SNEGSKA (reference sequence). The CDR3, as DNA: TGCAGTGCACACCTCCAGAACGCTGAAGCTTTCTTT. Amino acid sequence: CSAHLQNAEAFF.

This sequence joins TRBV5-1 and TRBJ2-4; 9 positions agree with TRBD1. The DNA end is a closer match to TRBJ2-7, so the J assignment may be wrong. There are 12 residues in the CDR3. The V gene's germline CDR1 is SGHRS and CDR2 YFSETQ. CDR3 residues: CASSTGGREQYF. Here the CDR3 DNA reads TGCGCCAGCAGTACAGGGGGCCGCGAGCAGTACTTC.

This clonotype turned up a few times. The CDR3 reads CASSQIGVYEQYF. The DNA for the CDR3 is TGTGCCAGCAGCCAAATCGGGGTCTACGAGCAGTACTTC. The chain is built from TRBV3-1 and TRBJ2-7; the D gene is possibly TRBD2 (5 bases). The V end lost 2 bases, the J end lost 3 bases, and 8 bases lay between the germline ends. The CDR3 is 13 residues long. Germline V CDR1 and CDR2: LGHDT, YNNKEL (reference sequence).

CDR3 sequence reads: CASSGQSLGSPLHF. CDR3 coding DNA: TGTGCCAGCAGCGGACAGAGTCTCGGTTCACCCCTCCACTTT. V and J are TRBV5-5 and TRBJ1-6, with D possibly TRBD1 on 6 matching bases. The CDR3 loop spans 14 amino acids. CDR1 is SGHKS and CDR2 is YYEKEE in the germline V gene (reference sequence). Deletions cut 4 bases from V and 9 bases from J, with 14 bases between. The full variable domain, its missing parts supplied by reference TRBV5-5 and TRBJ1-6, is DAGVTQSPTHLIKTRGQQVTLRCSPISGHKSVSWYQQVLGQGPQFIFQYYEKEERGRGNFPDRFSARQFPNYSSELNVNALLLGDSALYLCASSGQSLGSPLHFGNGTRLTVT.

The chain has TRBV29-1 and TRBJ2-1, with D unclear. This CDR3 spans 15 amino acids. V was shortened by 3 bases and J by 5 bases, with 17 bases between the two germline ends. Per the germline V gene, CDR1 is SQVTM and CDR2 is ANQGSEA. The CDR3 nucleotides are TGCAGCGTTGATCATAGAGATACAAGAGACAATGAGCAGTTCTTC. Residues: CSVDHRDTRDNEQFF.

The chain has TRBV2 and TRBJ1-2; tentative D call: TRBD1 (6 bases). This CDR3 has 14 residues. Germline-derived CDR1 and CDR2 are SNHLY and FYNNEI. Trimming cost V 2 bases and J 8 bases, with 15 bases left between them. CDR3 DNA: TGTGCCAGCAGTGAATCTCAGGGGCTGAAGGGCTACACCTTC. This codes for CASSESQGLKGYTF.

This chain links TRBV7-2 with TRBJ2-4; D is unresolved. The ends were cut back, 1 base at V and 13 bases at J, with 14 bases in the middle. Germline CDR1 SGHTA, CDR2 FQGNSA. The CDR3 spans 13 residues. The CDR3 bases are TGTGCCAGCAGCTTAGGGTCAAATTGGCCCCAGTACTTC. As protein: CASSLGSNWPQYF.

This clonotype was counted a few times. This chain uses TRBV7-8 with TRBJ1-1, with D perhaps matching TRBD1 (6 bases). Trimming took off 5 bases at V and 2 bases at J, with 21 bases between the two ends. Per germline, CDR1 SGHVS and CDR2 FQNEAQ. The CDR3 extends over 17 amino acids. In DNA form, the CDR3 reads TGTGCCAGCAGCCTCCCTGGGGGCGGTTGGCTTAACACTGAAGCTTTCTTT. This encodes CASSLPGGGWLNTEAFF.

CDR3 in amino acids: CASSDGRDSNEQFF. CDR3 DNA sequence: TGTGCCAGCAGTGATGGGAGAGACTCCAATGAGCAGTTCTTC. V is TRBV6-4 and J is TRBJ2-1, with D perhaps TRBD2 (5 bases). V was clipped by 3 bases and J by 6 bases, with 12 bases between them. Germline V CDR1 and CDR2: MRHNA, SNTAGT. The CDR3 sequence is 14 residues long.

V and J are TRBV4-1 and TRBJ2-3, with D hard to call. CDR3 length: 15 residues. Germline CDR1 reads MGHRA; CDR2 reads YSYEKL. V was pared by 3 bases and J by 6 bases, with 16 bases between. CDR3 DNA sequence: TGCGCCAGCAGCCATCATACACGCCGCCCGGATACGCAGTATTTT. It yields the protein CASSHHTRRPDTQYF.

For this clonotype: A clone one base away is much larger, so this may be a read error. This chain uses TRBV7-2 with TRBJ1-2; D perhaps matches TRBD1 (6 bases). The length of the CDR3 is 14 residues. Germline loops: CDR1 SGHTA, CDR2 FQGNSA. This CDR3 reads CACSLTGLSYGYTF. The DNA of the CDR3 is TGTGCCTGCAGCTTAACAGGGCTCAGCTATGGCTACACCTTC.

The V call is TRBV7-8, the J call TRBJ2-1; D possibly corresponds to TRBD1 (5 bases). The CDR3 length is 21 residues. The germline V gene encodes CDR1 SGHVS and CDR2 FQNEAQ. V was shortened by 1 base and J by 2 bases, with 27 bases between the two germline ends. The CDR3 region has the DNA TGTGCCAGCAGCTTAGGCCTCATACAGGCCACTCCCTCCAGGACCTACAATGAGCAGTTCTTC. Translated, it gives CASSLGLIQATPSRTYNEQFF.

The rearrangement joins TRBV5-1 to TRBJ2-5; TRBD1 aligns across 9 bases. The germline V gene has CDR1 SGHRS and CDR2 YFSETQ. V was pared by 4 bases and J by 1 base, with 8 bases of the junction left unmatched. The CDR3 totals 16 residues. CDR3 sequence reads: CASSQDPTGGQETQYF. In nucleotides, the CDR3 is TGCGCCAGCAGCCAGGACCCGACAGGGGGCCAAGAGACCCAGTACTTC.

Only a few counts were recorded for this clonotype. The chain recombines TRBV9 with TRBJ1-1; D call uncertain. CDR1 SGDLS and CDR2 YYNGEE come from the germline V gene. V lost 0 bases to trimming and J lost 1 base, with 10 bases between them. This CDR3 has 15 residues. The CDR3 spells CASSVAQAGNTEAFF. DNA of the CDR3: TGTGCCAGCAGCGTAGCCCAGGCGGGGAACACTGAAGCTTTCTTT.